This T cell receptor beta chain is drawn from a study of sequential checkpoint blockade in melanoma. Overall study: Maintenance nivolumab came after either treatment sequence.

This sample's treatment: randomized to nivolumab then ipilimumab (arm A) or the reverse (arm B). The protocol was immunoSEQ multiplex PCR, while the TCRdb copy is restricted to in-frame clones and leaves out a portion. Among about 9,100 clones listed, roughly 70% were seen once. Germline V lookup: CDR1 LGHNA, CDR2 YNFKEQ. This CDR3 contains 17 residues. Trimming cost V 4 bases and J 2 bases; bases outside gene matches: 12. V usage is TRBV4-2 and J usage is TRBJ2-3; 7 bases align to TRBD2. The specimen comprised CD8+ T cells sorted from blood (inferred from file names), sampled from a patient given nivolumab and ipilimumab in sequence. This sequence originates from a human donor with melanoma. DNA for the CDR3: TGTGCCAGCAGCCCCCATCGGGGAGGGCTGGACACAGATACGCAGTATTTT. Translated, it gives CASSPHRGGLDTDTQYF.